This T cell receptor beta chain was captured by sequencing in a study of patients and donors after allogeneic stem cell transplantation. J lost 1 base, V lost 2 bases, and 8 bases had no gene match. The CDR3 is 18 amino acids. Germline V gives CDR1 SGHAT, CDR2 FQNNGV. This clonotype has just a few counts. TCRdb used MiXCR to reprocess the RT-PCR reads, holding one entry per CDR3 protein. The table lists some 880,000 distinct CDR3 sequences, about a sixth of them singletons, with 5% to 6.5% in the top ten. This sequence joins TRBV11-2 and TRBJ2-3; 11 bases are shared with TRBD1. The source material was blood, either unsorted or a sorted T cell fraction (not recorded which). The source is a human donor who was either an allogeneic HSCT recipient or a stem cell or donor lymphocyte infusion donor (not recorded which). It is not recorded whose cells these are; they may come from a transplant donor. The CDR3 bases are TGTGCCAGCAGCTTACGGGGCGTGGGACAGGGGGGCACAGATACGCAGTATTTT. Protein sequence: CASSLRGVGQGGTDTQYF.